This TCR beta chain originates from a study of blood T cell repertoires in COVID-19 (dated by TCRdb to 2019 to 2021). About the study as a whole: Samples from collaborators originated in the United States, Italy and Spain and spanned both the acute and convalescent phases of COVID-19. The material from the prospective study consisted of cDNA or gDNA derived from T cells, B-cell-depleted T cells, or PBMCs. Subjects who had been exposed to COVID-19, were actively infected with it, or had recovered from it provided the deeply sampled blood TCRbeta repertoires that made up the dataset. The repertoires were made available in a free public database intended to serve as a resource for research on the immune response to SARS-CoV-2. Samples were obtained from the ongoing ImmuneRACE study (first 160 participants) and from some 1,300 subjects provided by 6 global collaborators. The sample metadata nearly always contained a de-identified subject ID, COVID-19 status, age in years and sex. HLA class I and class II types, where available, came from metadata supplied by the sample provider rather than from assay-based typing. Broad study findings and their caveats: Clinical and demographic metadata were provided uncurated, with the amount varying by source and participant.

Trimming accounts for 6 bases at V and 4 bases at J, while the number of junction bases matched to no gene is 5. For CDR1 and CDR2, the germline V gene lists MDHEN and SYDVKM. The CDR3 starts with the cysteine, ends with the phenylalanine, and has 14 residues. The CDR3 DNA has 42 bases and is translated from base 1. About this clone: The antigen it recognizes is unknown. One base away there is no much larger clone; base qualities are not given.

Collaborating institutions collected whole blood in K2EDTA tubes following their own protocols. For TCRbeta analysis, collaborators shipped samples in one of three forms: frozen whole blood, isolated PBMCs, or DNA extracted from either of those sample types. The immunoSEQ Assay, a bias-controlled multiplex PCR, was used to amplify TCRbeta CDR3 regions from genomic DNA. The authors processed their data as follows. Nucleated cell counts per sample were estimated from amplification of reference gene primers within the assay. Sequence reads were collapsed and filtered to measure the absolute abundance of every unique TCRbeta CDR3 rearrangement. For each sample, productive Simpson clonality was calculated as the square root of Simpson's diversity index across productive rearrangements. The table was pulled from immuneACCESS by TCRdb, which kept in-frame rearrangements only. Such tables lose some clones; where checked, under half of the loss comes from unresolved V genes, and the rest has no known cause. V and J calls and clone size are copied from that table; D and trimming were computed from the DNA. The sample includes 140,000 to 150,000 clones, with under 80% observed a single time. The ten biggest clones cover less than 5.5% of the sample.

The clonotype originates from a man aged 55 to 69 with acute or convalescent COVID-19. This sequence uses TRBV28 and TRBJ1-2, with 10 middle bases fitting TRBD1. Sequencing was carried out using peripheral blood. The CDR3 corresponds to CASSPGQGPYGYTF. The bases read TGTGCCAGCAGCCCGGGACAGGGGCCCTATGGCTACACCTTC.